Described below is a single T cell receptor beta chain sequence and its context. This entry is derived from a study of blood T cell repertoires in COVID-19. Study background: Sample material is recorded as cDNA or gDNA derived from T cells, B-cell-depleted T cells, or PBMCs.

The CDR3 is 13 residues long. J lost 5 bases, V lost 5 bases, and 3 bases had no gene match. The germline V gene has CDR1 KGHSH and CDR2 LQKENI. In the authors' methods: Amplification of reference gene primers provided the estimated nucleated cell counts. Sequencing used immunoSEQ multiplex PCR; TCRdb keeps in-frame clones, though not all of them. The V and J calls and the clone size are those of that table, but D and trimming were determined from the DNA. The table records some 70,000 clones, approximately 85% of them present only once. The V and J genes are TRBV18 and TRBJ1-5, with 7 bases aligning to TRBD1. Sample: peripheral blood. This TCR came from a woman aged 60 to 75 with COVID-19, enrolled during active disease. This chain's CDR3 is CASSTGEDQPQHF. In DNA, the CDR3 is TGTGCCAGCTCAACAGGGGAGGATCAGCCCCAGCATTTT.